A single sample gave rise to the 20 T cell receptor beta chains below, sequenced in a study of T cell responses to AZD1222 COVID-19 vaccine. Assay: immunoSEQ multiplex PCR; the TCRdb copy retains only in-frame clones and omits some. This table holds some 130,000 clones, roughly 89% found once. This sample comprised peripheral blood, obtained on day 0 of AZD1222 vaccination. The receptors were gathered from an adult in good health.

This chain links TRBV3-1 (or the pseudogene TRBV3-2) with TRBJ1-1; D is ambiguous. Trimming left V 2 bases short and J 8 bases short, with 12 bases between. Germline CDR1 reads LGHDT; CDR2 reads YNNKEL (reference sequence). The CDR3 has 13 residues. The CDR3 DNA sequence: TGTGCCAGCAGCCAAATGCGTTACAGAGAAGCTTTCTTT. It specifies CASSQMRYREAFF.

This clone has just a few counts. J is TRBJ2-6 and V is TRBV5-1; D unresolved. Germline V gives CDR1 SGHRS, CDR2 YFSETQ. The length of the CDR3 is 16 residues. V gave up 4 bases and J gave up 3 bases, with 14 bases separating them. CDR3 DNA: TGCGCCAGCAGCGGTCGACAACTTTTTGGGGCCAACGTCCTGACTTTC. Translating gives CASSGRQLFGANVLTF.

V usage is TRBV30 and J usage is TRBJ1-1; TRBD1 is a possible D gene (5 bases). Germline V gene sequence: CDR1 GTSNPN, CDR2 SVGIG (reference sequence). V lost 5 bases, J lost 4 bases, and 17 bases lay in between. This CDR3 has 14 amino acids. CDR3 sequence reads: CAWGTGGTSTEAFF. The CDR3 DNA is TGTGCCTGGGGGACCGGGGGGACGAGCACTGAAGCTTTCTTT. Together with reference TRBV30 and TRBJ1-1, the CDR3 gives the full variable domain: SQTIHQWPATLVQPVGSPLSLECTVEGTSNPNLYWYRQAAGRGLQLLFYSVGIGQISSEVPQNLSASRPQDRQFILSSKKLLLSDSGFYLCAWGTGGTSTEAFFGQGTRLTVV.

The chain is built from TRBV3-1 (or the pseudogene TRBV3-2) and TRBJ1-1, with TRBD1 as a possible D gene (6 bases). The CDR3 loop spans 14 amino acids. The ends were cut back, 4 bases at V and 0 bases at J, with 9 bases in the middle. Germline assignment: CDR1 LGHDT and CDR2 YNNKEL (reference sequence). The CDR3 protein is CASSPRGMNTEAFF. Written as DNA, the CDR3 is TGTGCCAGCAGCCCAAGGGGGATGAACACTGAAGCTTTCTTT.

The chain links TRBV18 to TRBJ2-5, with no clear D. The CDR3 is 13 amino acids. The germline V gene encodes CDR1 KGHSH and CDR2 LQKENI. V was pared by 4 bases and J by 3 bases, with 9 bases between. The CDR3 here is CASSLSRKETQYF. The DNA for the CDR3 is TGTGCCAGCTCACTGTCCCGAAAAGAGACCCAGTACTTC.

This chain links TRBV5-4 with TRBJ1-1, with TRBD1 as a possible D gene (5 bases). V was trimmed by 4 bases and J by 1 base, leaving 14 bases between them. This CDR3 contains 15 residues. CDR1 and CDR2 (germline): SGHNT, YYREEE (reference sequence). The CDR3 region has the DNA TGTGCCAGCAGCCGGCGGCGGGGGGGGAACACTGAAGCTTTCTTT. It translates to CASSRRRGGNTEAFF.

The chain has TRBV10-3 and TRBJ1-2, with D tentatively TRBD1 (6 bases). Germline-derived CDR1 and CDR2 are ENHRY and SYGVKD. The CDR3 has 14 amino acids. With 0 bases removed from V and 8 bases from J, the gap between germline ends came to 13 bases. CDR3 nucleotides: TGTGCCATCAGTGAGTCCGGAGGGGGGACGGGCTACACCTTC. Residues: CAISESGGGTGYTF.

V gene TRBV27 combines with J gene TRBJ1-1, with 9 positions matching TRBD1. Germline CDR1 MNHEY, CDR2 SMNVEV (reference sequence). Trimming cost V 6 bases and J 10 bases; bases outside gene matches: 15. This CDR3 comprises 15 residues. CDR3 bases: TGTGCCAGCAGCCCCCGGGACAGGGCTACACTCGGAGCTTTCTTT. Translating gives CASSPRDRATLGAFF.

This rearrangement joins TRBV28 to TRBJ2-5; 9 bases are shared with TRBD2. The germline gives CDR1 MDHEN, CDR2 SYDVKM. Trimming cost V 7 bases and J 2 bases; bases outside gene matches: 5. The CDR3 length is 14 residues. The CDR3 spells CASKVTSGQETQYF. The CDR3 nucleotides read TGTGCCAGCAAAGTGACTAGCGGTCAAGAGACCCAGTACTTC.

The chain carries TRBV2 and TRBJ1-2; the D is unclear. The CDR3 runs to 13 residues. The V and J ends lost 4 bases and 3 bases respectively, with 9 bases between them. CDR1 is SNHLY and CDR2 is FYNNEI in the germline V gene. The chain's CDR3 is CASSVGSYYGYTF. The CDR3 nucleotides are TGTGCCAGCAGTGTAGGCAGTTACTATGGCTACACCTTC.

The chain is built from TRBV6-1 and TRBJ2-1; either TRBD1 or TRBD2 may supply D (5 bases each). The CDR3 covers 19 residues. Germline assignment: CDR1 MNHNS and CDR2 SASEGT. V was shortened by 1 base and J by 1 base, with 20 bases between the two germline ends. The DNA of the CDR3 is TGTGCCAGCAGTGAAGGTCGAGGGGTGGGGCGGTATTCCTACAATGAGCAGTTCTTC. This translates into CASSEGRGVGRYSYNEQFF.

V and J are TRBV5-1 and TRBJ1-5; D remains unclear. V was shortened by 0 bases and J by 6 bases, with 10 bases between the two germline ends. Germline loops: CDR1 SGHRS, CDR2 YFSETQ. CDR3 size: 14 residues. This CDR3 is CASSLDVGGQPQHF. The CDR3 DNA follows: TGCGCCAGCAGCTTGGACGTGGGAGGTCAGCCCCAGCATTTT.

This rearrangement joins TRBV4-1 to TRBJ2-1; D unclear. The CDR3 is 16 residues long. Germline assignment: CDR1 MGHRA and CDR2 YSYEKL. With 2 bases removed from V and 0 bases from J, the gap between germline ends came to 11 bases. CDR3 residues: CASSQTFPSSYNEQFF. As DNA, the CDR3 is TGCGCCAGCAGCCAAACGTTCCCTAGCTCCTACAATGAGCAGTTCTTC.

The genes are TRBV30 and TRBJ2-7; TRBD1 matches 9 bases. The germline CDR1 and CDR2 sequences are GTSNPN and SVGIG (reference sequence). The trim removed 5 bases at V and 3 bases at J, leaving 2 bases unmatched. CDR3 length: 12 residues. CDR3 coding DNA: TGTGCCTGGGGACAGGGGATCTACGAGCAGTACTTC. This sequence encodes CAWGQGIYEQYF.

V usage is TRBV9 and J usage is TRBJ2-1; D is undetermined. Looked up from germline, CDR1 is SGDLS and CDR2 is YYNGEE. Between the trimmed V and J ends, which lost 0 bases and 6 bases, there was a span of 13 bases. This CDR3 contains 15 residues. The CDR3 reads CASSVAWQVGNEQFF. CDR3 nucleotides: TGTGCCAGCAGCGTAGCTTGGCAGGTTGGCAATGAGCAGTTCTTC. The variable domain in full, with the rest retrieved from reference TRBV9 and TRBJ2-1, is DSGVTQTPKHLITATGQRVTLRCSPRSGDLSVYWYQQSLDQGLQFLIQYYNGEERAKGNILERFSAQQFPDLHSELNLSSLELGDSALYFCASSVAWQVGNEQFFGPGTRLTVL.

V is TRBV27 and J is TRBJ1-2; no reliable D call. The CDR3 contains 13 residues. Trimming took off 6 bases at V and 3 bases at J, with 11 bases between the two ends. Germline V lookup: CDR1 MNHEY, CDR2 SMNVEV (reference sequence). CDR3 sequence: CASRPLFDYGYTF. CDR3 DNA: TGTGCCAGCAGACCTTTATTCGACTATGGCTACACCTTC.

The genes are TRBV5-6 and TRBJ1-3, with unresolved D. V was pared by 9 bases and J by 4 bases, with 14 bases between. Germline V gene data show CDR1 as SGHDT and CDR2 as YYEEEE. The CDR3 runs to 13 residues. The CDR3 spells CATHALSGNTIYF. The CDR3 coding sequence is TGTGCCACCCACGCGCTTTCGGGAAACACCATATATTTT.

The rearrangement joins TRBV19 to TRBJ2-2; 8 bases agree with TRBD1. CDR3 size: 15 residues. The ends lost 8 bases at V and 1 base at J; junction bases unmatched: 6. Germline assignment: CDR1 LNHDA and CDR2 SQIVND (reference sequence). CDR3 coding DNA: TGTGCCAGTCGCGGAGGGACAGGGAACACCGGGGAGCTGTTTTTT. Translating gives CASRGGTGNTGELFF.

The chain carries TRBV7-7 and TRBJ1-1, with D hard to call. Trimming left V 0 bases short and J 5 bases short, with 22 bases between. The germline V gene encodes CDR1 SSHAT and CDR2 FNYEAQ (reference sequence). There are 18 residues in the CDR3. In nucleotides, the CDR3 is TGTGCCAGCAGCTTAGCGGTCGAGTGCAAACTACAAGGAACTGAAGCTTTCTTT. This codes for CASSLAVECKLQGTEAFF. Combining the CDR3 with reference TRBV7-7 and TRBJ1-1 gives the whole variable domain GAGVSQSPRYKVTKRGQDVTLRCDPISSHATLYWYQQALGQGPEFLTYFNYEAQPDKSGLPSDRFSAERPEGSISTLTIQRTEQRDSAMYRCASSLAVECKLQGTEAFFGQGTRLTVV.

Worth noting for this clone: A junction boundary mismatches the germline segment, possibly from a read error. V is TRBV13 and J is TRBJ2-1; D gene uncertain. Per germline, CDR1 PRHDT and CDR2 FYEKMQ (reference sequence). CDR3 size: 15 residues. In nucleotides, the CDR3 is TGTGCCAGCGGCTTCTCCCGTATTGGTATCAATGAGCAGTTCTTC. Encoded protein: CASGFSRIGINEQFF.